This T cell receptor beta chain emerged from a study of tumor-infiltrating lymphocytes in primary liver carcinoma. Study details: Read depth, roughly 3.65 to 7.13 million productive TCRbeta reads, did not differ significantly between tissues. Study outcomes and limitations: Presence in all five tumor regions was observed for only about 7-25% of top clones.

Joint extraction of RNA and DNA used roughly 18-34 mg of bulk tissue that was unsorted. Sampling of each tumor involved five separate regions. Tumor samples each held over 90% viable tumor cells. Total RNA (around 500 ng) served as template for TCR beta cDNA synthesis primed by a constant-region primer. Generation of the TCR beta libraries relied on three nested multiplex PCR rounds using slightly modified ARM-PCR. The first two PCR rounds used TRBV1-TRBV30 forward primers with a C-beta reverse primer, 10 cycles each. TCRdb re-derived calls from the multiplex PCR reads in MiXCR, one entry per CDR3 protein. Found here are roughly 30,000 distinct CDR3 sequences, 60% to 80% of them singletons; the top ten hold 25% to 40%. A word on this clonotype: Its matching antigen is unknown.

The CDR3 runs to 18 residues. V lost 9 bases to trimming and J lost 6 bases, with 33 bases between them. Germline loops: CDR1 LGHNA, CDR2 YNFKEQ. V is TRBV4-2 and J is TRBJ2-7, with D possibly being TRBD1 (6 bases). This receptor was obtained from a woman aged 25-40 years with primary liver carcinoma and hepatitis B virus infection. The sample comprised liver tumor tissue from sampling region 3. Noted subset: tumor region T3, left-lateral pole. The CDR3 nucleotides are TGTGCCAGAGGCCAGGAACACCTAGGACAAGGGGGACCGCGCGAGCAGTACTTC. Translated: CARGQEHLGQGGPREQYF.